One sample yielded the 17 T cell receptor beta chains listed below, sequenced in a study of PD-L1 blockade in urothelial cancer. Clones were read by immunoSEQ multiplex PCR, and TCRdb kept only the in-frame ones, dropping some. The table shows about 93,000 clones, with 90% occurring only once. The time point here: pretreatment peripheral blood. This specimen was PBMCs, taken around atezolizumab (anti-PD-L1) treatment. All receptors derive from a man aged 60 to 75 with urothelial cancer.

V gene TRBV21-1 combines with J gene TRBJ2-3; TRBD2 is the table's D call, not checked against the DNA. TRBV21-1 is an annotated pseudogene. The CDR3 runs to 19 residues. This CDR3 is CASTTWTSGGKPSTDTQYF. CDR3 in DNA: TGTGCCAGCACAACTTGGACTAGCGGGGGGAAACCGTCCACAGATACGCAGTATTTT.

The rearrangement joins TRBV30 to TRBJ2-7; 11 bases are a match to TRBD2. CDR1 is GTSNPN and CDR2 is SVGIG in the germline V gene (reference sequence). J was trimmed by 2 bases and V by 0 bases; bases with no gene match: 15. This CDR3 has 19 amino acids. For the CDR3, the DNA is TGTGCCTGGAGTGTAATTCGCGGGACTAGCGGACTAAATCCCTACGAGCAGTACTTC. It yields the protein CAWSVIRGTSGLNPYEQYF.

Here the CDR3 DNA reads TGTGCCAGCAGCAACGGGGGCAATCAGCCCCAGCATTTT. Amino acids: CASSNGGNQPQHF. The chain carries TRBV5-4 and TRBJ1-5; D call uncertain. The CDR3 runs 13 residues. Germline V gene lookup returns CDR1 SGHNT and CDR2 YYREEE (reference sequence). Trimming removed 4 bases from V and 2 bases from J, with 7 bases in between.

V is TRBV29-1 and J is TRBJ2-3; 9 nucleotides align to TRBD2. CDR1 and CDR2 from the germline V gene are SQVTM and ANQGSEA. CDR3 length: 12 residues. J gave up 6 bases and V 5 bases, and 3 bases lay outside the gene matches. The DNA for the CDR3 is TGCAGCGTTTATAGCGGGAGTGATACGCAGTATTTT. This gives the protein CSVYSGSDTQYF.

The chain couples TRBV19 to TRBJ1-3; D not certain. CDR1 is LNHDA, CDR2 SQIVND, per germline (reference sequence). Trimming left V 0 bases short and J 4 bases short, with 10 bases between. The CDR3 spans 15 residues. The CDR3 here is CASSIDALRGNTIYF. DNA for the CDR3: TGTGCCAGTAGTATAGACGCGCTGCGCGGAAACACCATATATTTT.

This clone was counted only a few times. The chain is built from TRBV9 and TRBJ2-5, with D possibly TRBD2 on 6 matching bases. V lost 4 bases and J 5 bases, leaving 21 bases between the germline ends. The V gene's germline CDR1 is SGDLS and CDR2 YYNGEE. The CDR3 has 16 amino acids. In DNA form, the CDR3 reads TGTGCCAGCAGCCTCACCGGGTACGGGAGAGGGGAGACCCAGTACTTC. Translated: CASSLTGYGRGETQYF.

This clone was observed once. The chain uses TRBV11-2 and TRBJ2-1, with D tentatively TRBD2 (7 bases). CDR1 is SGHAT, CDR2 FQNNGV, per germline. V lost 10 bases and J lost 4, with 14 bases in between. CDR3 size: 13 residues. In DNA, the CDR3 is TGTGCCACCCGGACAGCGGGATACAATGAGCAGTTCTTC. Protein sequence: CATRTAGYNEQFF.

This chain uses TRBV9 with TRBJ2-1; 13 nucleotides align to TRBD2. In germline, CDR1 is SGDLS, CDR2 YYNGEE. The CDR3 has 15 residues. J was trimmed by 7 bases and V by 2 bases; bases with no gene match: 3. The CDR3 loop is CASSVTSGGENEQFF. The DNA of the CDR3 is TGTGCCAGCAGCGTTACTAGCGGGGGGGAAAATGAGCAGTTCTTC.

DNA for the CDR3: TGCGCCAGCAGCCAAGACCCGTCGTCAGGGGGCTCCCTATACTTC. It encodes CASSQDPSSGGSLYF. This sequence joins TRBV4-3 and TRBJ2-5, with TRBD1 matching over 8 bases. Germline V lookup: CDR1 LGHNA, CDR2 YSLEER. CDR3 length equals 15 residues. Trimming took 0 bases from V and 14 from J; bases not matched to a gene: 14.

The chain is built from TRBV7-2 and TRBJ2-7; TRBD1 agrees at 8 bases. Germline trimming cut 4 bases from V and 1 base from J; bases unmatched to any gene: 3. Germline-derived CDR1 and CDR2 are SGHTA and FQGNSA. The CDR3 loop spans 14 amino acids. CDR3 sequence reads: CASSSTGGSYEQYF. The CDR3 region has the DNA TGTGCCAGCAGCTCAACAGGGGGATCCTACGAGCAGTACTTC.

This chain joins TRBV5-6 and TRBJ2-1; D perhaps matches TRBD2 (5 bases). CDR1 is SGHDT, CDR2 YYEEEE, per germline. V was shortened by 9 bases and J by 7 bases, with 17 bases between the two germline ends. CDR3 length: 13 residues. CDR3 protein: CATRAGSGNEQFF. DNA for the CDR3: TGTGCCACCCGAGCTGGGTCGGGGAATGAGCAGTTCTTC.

The chain is built from TRBV5-1 and TRBJ2-3; 9 positions match TRBD2. CDR1 SGHRS and CDR2 YFSETQ come from the germline V gene. The CDR3 runs to 15 residues. Trimming took 4 bases from V and 2 from J; bases not matched to a gene: 5. The CDR3 sequence: CASSPGTSFTDTQYF. CDR3 nucleotide sequence: TGCGCCAGCAGCCCCGGGACTAGCTTCACAGATACGCAGTATTTT. Filled out from reference TRBV5-1 and TRBJ2-3, the complete variable domain reads KAGVTQTPRYLIKTRGQQVTLSCSPISGHRSVSWYQQTPGQGLQFLFEYFSETQRNKGNFPGRFSGRQFSNSRSEMNVSTLELGDSALYLCASSPGTSFTDTQYFGPGTRLTVL.

Comments on this clone: Sequence at one end of the junction differs from germline and may be a read error. V is TRBV18 and J is TRBJ2-1; TRBD1 might be the D (6 bases). This CDR3 is 13 amino acids long. Looked up from germline, CDR1 is KGHSH and CDR2 is LQKENI. The CDR3 bases are TGTGCCAGCTCACCGGGCGGTTCGGGACAAGGGCTCTTC. Translating gives CASSPGGSGQGLF.

V is TRBV10-1 and J is TRBJ2-1, with D maybe TRBD1 (5 bases). CDR3 length: 15 amino acids. Between the trimmed V and J ends, which lost 3 bases and 3 bases, there was a span of 12 bases. CDR1 is WNHNN, CDR2 SYGVQD, per germline (reference sequence). The CDR3 DNA follows: TGCGCCAGCAGTGATGGTGACAGCCGCTACAATGAGCAGTTCTTC. This sequence encodes CASSDGDSRYNEQFF.

This sequence joins TRBV4-1 and TRBJ1-1; 8 bases line up with TRBD1. This CDR3 region has 15 residues. Germline V gives CDR1 MGHRA, CDR2 YSYEKL. The V gene end was trimmed by 7 bases and the J gene end by 1 base; junction bases not matched to a gene: 8. The CDR3 here is CASNGLGQANTEAFF. In nucleotides, the CDR3 is TGCGCCAGCAATGGGCTGGGACAGGCGAACACTGAAGCTTTCTTT.

The V gene is TRBV4-3, the J gene TRBJ1-4; 8 bases agree with TRBD1. Trimming at V came to 0 bases and at J to 8 bases, leaving 20 bases not matched to a gene. The CDR3 is made up of 20 amino acids. Germline loops: CDR1 LGHNA, CDR2 YSLEER. The CDR3 here is CASSQDLVRAGGRLDEKLFF. CDR3 in DNA: TGCGCCAGCAGCCAAGATCTTGTCAGGGCAGGGGGCCGGCTTGACGAAAAACTGTTTTTT.

The rearrangement joins TRBV6-6 to TRBJ2-7, with TRBD2 matching 13 bases. Germline lookup yields CDR1 MNHNY and CDR2 SVGAGI (reference sequence). V shed 6 bases and J 4 bases; nucleotides not matched to a gene: 9. The CDR3 is 16 amino acids. For the CDR3, the DNA is TGTGCCAGCAGCCCCGGGACTAGCGGGACCCAGTACGAGCAGTACTTC. Translated, it gives CASSPGTSGTQYEQYF.